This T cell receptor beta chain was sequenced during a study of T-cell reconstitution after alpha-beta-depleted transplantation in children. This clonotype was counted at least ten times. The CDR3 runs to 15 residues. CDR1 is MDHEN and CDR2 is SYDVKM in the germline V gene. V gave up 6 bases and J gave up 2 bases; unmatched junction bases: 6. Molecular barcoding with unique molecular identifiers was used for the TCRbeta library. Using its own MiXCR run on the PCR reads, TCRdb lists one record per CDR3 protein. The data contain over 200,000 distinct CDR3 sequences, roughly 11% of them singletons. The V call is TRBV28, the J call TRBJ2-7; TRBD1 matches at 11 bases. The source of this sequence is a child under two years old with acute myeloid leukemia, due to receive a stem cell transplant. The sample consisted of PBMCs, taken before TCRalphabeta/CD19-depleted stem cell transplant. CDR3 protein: CASSYRDRGAYEQYF. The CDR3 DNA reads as TGTGCCAGCAGCTACCGGGACAGGGGGGCCTACGAGCAGTACTTC.